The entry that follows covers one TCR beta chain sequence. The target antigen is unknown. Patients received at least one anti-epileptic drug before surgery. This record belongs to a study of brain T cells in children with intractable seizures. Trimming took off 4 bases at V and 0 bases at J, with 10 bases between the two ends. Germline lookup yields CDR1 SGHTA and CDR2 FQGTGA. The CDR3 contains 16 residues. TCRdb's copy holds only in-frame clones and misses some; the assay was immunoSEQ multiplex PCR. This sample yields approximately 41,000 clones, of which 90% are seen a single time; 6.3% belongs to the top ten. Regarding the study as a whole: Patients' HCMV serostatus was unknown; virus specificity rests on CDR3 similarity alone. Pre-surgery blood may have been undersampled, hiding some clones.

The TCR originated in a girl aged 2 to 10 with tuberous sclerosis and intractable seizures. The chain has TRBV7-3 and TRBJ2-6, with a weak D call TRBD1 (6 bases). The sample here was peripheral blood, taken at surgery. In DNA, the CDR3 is TGTGCCAGCAGCTCGACAGGTAGCTCTGGGGCCAACGTCCTGACTTTC. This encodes CASSSTGSSGANVLTF.